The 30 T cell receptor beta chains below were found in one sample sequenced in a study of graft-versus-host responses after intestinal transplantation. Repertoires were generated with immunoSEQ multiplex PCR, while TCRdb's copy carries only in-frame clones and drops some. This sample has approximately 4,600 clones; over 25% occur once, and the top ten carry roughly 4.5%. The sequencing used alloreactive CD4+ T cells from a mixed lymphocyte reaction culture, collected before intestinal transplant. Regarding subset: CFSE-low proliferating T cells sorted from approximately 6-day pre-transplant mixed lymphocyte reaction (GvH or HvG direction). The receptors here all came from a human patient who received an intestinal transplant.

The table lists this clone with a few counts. DNA for the CDR3: TGCGCCAGCAGTGGAAACAGGAGAACCGGGGAGCTGTTTTTT. Its translation: CASSGNRRTGELFF. This chain uses TRBV10-1 with TRBJ2-2; D may be TRBD1 (5 bases). Per germline, CDR1 WNHNN and CDR2 SYGVQD (reference sequence). V was pared by 4 bases and J by 5 bases, with 11 bases between. The CDR3 contains 14 residues.

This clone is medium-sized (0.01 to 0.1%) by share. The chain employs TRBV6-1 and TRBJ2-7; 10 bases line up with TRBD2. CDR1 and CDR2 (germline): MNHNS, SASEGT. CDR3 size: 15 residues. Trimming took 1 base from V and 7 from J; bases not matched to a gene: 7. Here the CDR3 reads CASSEVGGLAREQYF. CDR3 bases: TGTGCCAGCAGTGAAGTGGGGGGACTAGCGCGAGAGCAGTACTTC.

CDR3 sequence reads: CASSEHAGANEKLFF. CDR3 nucleotide sequence: TGTGCCAGCAGTGAACATGCCGGGGCTAATGAAAAACTGTTTTTT. V usage is TRBV25-1 and J usage is TRBJ1-4; D call uncertain. This CDR3 spans 15 amino acids. CDR1 and CDR2 (germline): MGHDK, SYGVNS. V lost 2 bases to trimming and J lost 3 bases, with 10 bases between them.

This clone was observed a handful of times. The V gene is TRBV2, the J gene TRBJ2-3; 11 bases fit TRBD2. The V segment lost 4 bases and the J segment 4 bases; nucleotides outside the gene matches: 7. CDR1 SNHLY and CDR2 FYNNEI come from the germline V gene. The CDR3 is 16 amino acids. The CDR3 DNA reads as TGTGCCAGCAGTGGTCTTAGCGGGAGGGCCGCAGATACGCAGTATTTT. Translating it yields CASSGLSGRAADTQYF.

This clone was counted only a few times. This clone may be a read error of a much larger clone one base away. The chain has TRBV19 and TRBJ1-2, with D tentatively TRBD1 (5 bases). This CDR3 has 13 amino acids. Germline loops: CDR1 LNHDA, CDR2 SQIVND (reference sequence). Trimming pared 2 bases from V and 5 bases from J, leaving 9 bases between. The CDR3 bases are TGTGCCAGTAGTATACTGGGACGGTATGGCTACACCTTC. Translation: CASSILGRYGYTF.

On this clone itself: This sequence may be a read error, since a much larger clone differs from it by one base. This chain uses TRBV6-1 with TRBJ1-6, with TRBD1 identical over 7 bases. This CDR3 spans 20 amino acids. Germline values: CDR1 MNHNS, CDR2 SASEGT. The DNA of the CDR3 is TGTGCCAACAGTGAAGGGACAGTGGGTTCCAAAAGCTCCTATAATTCACCCCTCCACTTT. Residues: CANSEGTVGSKSSYNSPLHF.

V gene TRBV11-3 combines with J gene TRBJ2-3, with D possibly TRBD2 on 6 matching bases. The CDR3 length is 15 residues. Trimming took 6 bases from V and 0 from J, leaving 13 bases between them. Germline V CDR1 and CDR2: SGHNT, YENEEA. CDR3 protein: CASSRPGVSTDTQYF. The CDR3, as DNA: TGTGCCAGCAGTCGACCGGGAGTTAGCACAGATACGCAGTATTTT.

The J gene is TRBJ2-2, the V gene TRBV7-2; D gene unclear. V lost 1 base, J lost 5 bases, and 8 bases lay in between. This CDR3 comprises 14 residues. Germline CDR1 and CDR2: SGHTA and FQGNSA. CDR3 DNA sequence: TGTGCCAGCAGCTTAGATACCAGAACCGGGGAGCTGTTTTTT. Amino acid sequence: CASSLDTRTGELFF.

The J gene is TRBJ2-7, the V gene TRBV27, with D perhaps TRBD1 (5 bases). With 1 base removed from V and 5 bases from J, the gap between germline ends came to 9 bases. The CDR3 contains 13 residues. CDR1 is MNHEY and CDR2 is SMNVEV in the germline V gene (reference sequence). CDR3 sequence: CASSLYPRDEQYF. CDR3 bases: TGTGCCAGCAGTTTATACCCCAGGGACGAGCAGTACTTC.

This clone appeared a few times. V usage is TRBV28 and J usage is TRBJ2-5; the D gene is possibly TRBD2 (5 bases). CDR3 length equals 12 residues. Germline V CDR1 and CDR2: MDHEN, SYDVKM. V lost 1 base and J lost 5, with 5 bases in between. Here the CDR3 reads CASSLLAETQYF. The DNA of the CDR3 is TGTGCCAGCAGTTTATTAGCGGAGACCCAGTACTTC.

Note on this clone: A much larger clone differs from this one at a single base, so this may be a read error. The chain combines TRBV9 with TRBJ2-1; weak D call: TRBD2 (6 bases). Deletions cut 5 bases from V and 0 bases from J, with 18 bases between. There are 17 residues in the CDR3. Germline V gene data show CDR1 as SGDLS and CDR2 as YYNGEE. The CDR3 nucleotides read TGTGCCAGCAGTATGGAGGTGGGGGGTAGCTCCTACAATGAGCAGTTCTTC. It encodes CASSMEVGGSSYNEQFF.

The CDR3, as DNA: TGTGCCAGCAGCCCCCGGGACAGCCCCTACAATGAGCAGTTCTTC. Protein: CASSPRDSPYNEQFF. V gene TRBV14 combines with J gene TRBJ2-1, with 7 bases aligning to TRBD1. Unmatched junction bases numbered 5, after V lost 4 bases and J lost 2 bases. The CDR3 loop spans 15 amino acids. The germline V gene has CDR1 SGHDN and CDR2 FVKESK.

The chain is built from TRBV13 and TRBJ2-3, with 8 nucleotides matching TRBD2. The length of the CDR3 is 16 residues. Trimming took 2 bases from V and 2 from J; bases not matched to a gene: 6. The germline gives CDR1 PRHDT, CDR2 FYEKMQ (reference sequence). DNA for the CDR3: TGTGCCAGCAGCTTACTCGGCGGGGGGACCACAGATACGCAGTATTTT. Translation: CASSLLGGGTTDTQYF.

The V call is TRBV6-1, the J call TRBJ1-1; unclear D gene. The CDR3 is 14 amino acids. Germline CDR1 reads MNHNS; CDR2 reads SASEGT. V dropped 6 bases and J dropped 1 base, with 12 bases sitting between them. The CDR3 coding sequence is TGTGCCAGCAGAAGAGCCGGAGGGAACACTGAAGCTTTCTTT. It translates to CASRRAGGNTEAFF.

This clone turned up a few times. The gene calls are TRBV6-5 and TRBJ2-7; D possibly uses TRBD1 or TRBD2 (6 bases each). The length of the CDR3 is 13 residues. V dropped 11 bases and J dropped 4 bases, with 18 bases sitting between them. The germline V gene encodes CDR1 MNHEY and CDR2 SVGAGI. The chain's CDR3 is CAGPFGGRYEQYF. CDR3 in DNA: TGTGCCGGCCCATTCGGGGGCAGGTACGAGCAGTACTTC.

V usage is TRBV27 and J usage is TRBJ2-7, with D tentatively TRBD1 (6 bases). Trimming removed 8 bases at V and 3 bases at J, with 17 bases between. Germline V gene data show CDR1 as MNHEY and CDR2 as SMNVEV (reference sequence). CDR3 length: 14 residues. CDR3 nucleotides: TGTGCCAGCGGACCAACAGGGTCGGGCTACGAGCAGTACTTC. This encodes CASGPTGSGYEQYF.

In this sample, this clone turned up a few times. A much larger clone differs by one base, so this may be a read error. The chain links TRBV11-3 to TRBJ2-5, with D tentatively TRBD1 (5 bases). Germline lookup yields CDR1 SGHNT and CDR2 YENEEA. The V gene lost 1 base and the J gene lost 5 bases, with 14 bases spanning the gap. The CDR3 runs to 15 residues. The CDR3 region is CASSLGGRADETQYF. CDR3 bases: TGTGCCAGCAGCTTAGGCGGCAGGGCGGACGAGACCCAGTACTTC. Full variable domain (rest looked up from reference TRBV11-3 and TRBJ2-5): EAGVVQSPRYKIIEKKQPVAFWCNPISGHNTLYWYLQNLGQGPELLIRYENEEAVDDSQLPKDRFSAERLKGVDSTLKIQPAELGDSAVYLCASSLGGRADETQYFGPGTRLLVL.

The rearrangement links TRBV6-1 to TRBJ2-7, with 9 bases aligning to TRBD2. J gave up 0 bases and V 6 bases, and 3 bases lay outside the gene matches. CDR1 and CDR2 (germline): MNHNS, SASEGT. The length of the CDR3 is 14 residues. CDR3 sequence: CASRERGVSYEQYF. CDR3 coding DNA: TGTGCCAGCAGGGAGCGGGGGGTCTCCTACGAGCAGTACTTC.

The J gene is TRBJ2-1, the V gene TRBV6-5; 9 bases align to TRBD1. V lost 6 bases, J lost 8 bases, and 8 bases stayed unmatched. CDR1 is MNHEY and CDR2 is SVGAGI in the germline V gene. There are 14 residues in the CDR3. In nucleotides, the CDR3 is TGTGCCAGCAGCCTGGGACAGGGAACCTATGAGCAGTTCTTC. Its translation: CASSLGQGTYEQFF.

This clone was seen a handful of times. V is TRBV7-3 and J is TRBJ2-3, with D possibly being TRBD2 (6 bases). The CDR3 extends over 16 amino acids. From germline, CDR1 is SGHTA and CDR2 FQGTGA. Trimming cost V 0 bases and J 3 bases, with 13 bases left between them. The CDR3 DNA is TGTGCCAGCAGCTTAACGTTTGCCGGGGGTACAGATACGCAGTATTTT. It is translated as CASSLTFAGGTDTQYF. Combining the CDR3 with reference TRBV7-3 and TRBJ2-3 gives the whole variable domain GAGVSQTPSNKVTEKGKYVELRCDPISGHTALYWYRQSLGQGPEFLIYFQGTGAADDSGLPNDRFFAVRPEGSVSTLKIQRTERGDSAVYLCASSLTFAGGTDTQYFGPGTRLTVL.

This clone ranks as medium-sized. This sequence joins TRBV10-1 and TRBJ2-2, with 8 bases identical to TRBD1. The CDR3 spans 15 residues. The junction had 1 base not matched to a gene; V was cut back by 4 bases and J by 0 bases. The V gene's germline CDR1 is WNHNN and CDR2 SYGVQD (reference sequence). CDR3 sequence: CASSADRANTGELFF. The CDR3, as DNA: TGCGCCAGCAGTGCGGACAGGGCGAACACCGGGGAGCTGTTTTTT.

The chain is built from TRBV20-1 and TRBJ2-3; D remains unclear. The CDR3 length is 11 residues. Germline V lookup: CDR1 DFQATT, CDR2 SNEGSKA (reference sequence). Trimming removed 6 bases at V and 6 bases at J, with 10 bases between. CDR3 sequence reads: CSASKVDTQYF. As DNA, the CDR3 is TGCAGTGCGAGTAAGGTGGATACGCAGTATTTT.

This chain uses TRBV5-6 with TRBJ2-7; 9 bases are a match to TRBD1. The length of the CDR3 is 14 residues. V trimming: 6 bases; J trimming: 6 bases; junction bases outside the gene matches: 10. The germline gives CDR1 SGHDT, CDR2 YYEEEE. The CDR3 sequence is CASNGQGPPAEQYF. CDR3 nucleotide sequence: TGTGCCAGCAACGGACAGGGGCCACCCGCCGAGCAGTACTTC.

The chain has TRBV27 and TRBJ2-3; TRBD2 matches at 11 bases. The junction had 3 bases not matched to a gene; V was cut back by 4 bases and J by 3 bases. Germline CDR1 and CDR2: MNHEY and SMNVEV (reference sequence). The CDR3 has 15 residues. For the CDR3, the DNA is TGTGCCAGCAGTTATAGCGGGAGGGCGACAGATACGCAGTATTTT. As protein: CASSYSGRATDTQYF.

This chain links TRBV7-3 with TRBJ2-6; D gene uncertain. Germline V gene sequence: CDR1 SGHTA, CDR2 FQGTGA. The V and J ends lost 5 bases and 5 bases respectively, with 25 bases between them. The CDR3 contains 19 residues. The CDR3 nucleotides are TGTGCCAGCAGCGCTTTATCAGACGCTTACAAAAGTCGGGCCAACGTCCTGACTTTC. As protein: CASSALSDAYKSRANVLTF.

Written as DNA, the CDR3 is TGTGCCAGCAGTTGGGGGGGCAGATCCACAGATACGCAGTATTTT. The encoded protein is CASSWGGRSTDTQYF. The V call is TRBV6-1, the J call TRBJ2-3; a weak D match, TRBD2 (7 bases). Germline V lookup: CDR1 MNHNS, CDR2 SASEGT. This CDR3 has 15 amino acids. Trimming removed 5 bases from V and 2 bases from J, with 14 bases in between.

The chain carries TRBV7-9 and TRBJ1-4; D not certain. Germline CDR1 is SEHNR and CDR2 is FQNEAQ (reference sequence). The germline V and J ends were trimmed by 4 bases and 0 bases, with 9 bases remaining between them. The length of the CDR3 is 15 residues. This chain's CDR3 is CASSSGPSTNEKLFF. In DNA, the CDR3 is TGTGCCAGCAGCTCCGGACCCTCAACTAATGAAAAACTGTTTTTT.

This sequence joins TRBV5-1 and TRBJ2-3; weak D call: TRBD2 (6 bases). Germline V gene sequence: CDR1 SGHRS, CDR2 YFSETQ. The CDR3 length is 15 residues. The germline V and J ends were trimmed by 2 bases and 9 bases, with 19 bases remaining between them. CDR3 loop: CASSFGGAVRTTQYF. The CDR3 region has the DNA TGCGCCAGCAGCTTTGGAGGGGCGGTAAGGACGACGCAGTATTTT. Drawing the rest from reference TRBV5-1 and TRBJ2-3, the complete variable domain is KAGVTQTPRYLIKTRGQQVTLSCSPISGHRSVSWYQQTPGQGLQFLFEYFSETQRNKGNFPGRFSGRQFSNSRSEMNVSTLELGDSALYLCASSFGGAVRTTQYFGPGTRLTVL.

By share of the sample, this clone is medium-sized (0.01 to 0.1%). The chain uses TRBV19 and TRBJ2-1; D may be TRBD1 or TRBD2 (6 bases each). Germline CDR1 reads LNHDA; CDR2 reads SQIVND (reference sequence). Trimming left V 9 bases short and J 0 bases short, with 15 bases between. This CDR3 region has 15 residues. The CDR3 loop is CASRGGPLSYNEQFF. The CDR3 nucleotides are TGTGCCAGCAGAGGGGGGCCCCTCTCCTACAATGAGCAGTTCTTC.

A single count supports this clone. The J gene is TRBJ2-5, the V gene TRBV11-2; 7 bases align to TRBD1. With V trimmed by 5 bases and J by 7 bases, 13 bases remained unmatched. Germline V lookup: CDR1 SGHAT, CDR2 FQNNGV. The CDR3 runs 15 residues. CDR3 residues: CASSAPGQWGGTQYF. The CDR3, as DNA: TGTGCCAGCAGCGCTCCGGGACAGTGGGGCGGGACCCAGTACTTC.